Listed below are T cell receptor beta chains from one sample, sequenced in a study of cytomegalovirus exposure and HLA in healthy donors. TCRdb's copy holds only in-frame clones and misses some; the assay was immunoSEQ multiplex PCR. Of 95,000 to 150,000 clones in the sample, more than 60% were seen once. The sequenced sample consisted of PBMCs. Every receptor here comes from a woman aged 40 to 50 in good health and CMV-seropositive. CDR3s include the opening cysteine and the closing phenylalanine or tryptophan. Each record gives: D gene, J gene, V gene, clone size, CDR3 DNA, CDR3 protein. D genes are given only for firm matches. Only some rows state a clone size, as once, few, many or a class for expanded clones.

D gene: -; J gene: TRBJ1-3; V gene: TRBV5-6; clone size: -; CDR3 DNA: TGTGCCAGCAGCTCCGTGGACAGCTCTGGAAACACCATATATTTT; CDR3 protein: CASSSVDSSGNTIYF
D gene: -; J gene: TRBJ1-1; V gene: TRBV5-1; clone size: -; CDR3 DNA: TGCGCCAGCAGCTTAAACAGCTTGAACACTGAAGCTTTCTTT; CDR3 protein: CASSLNSLNTEAFF
D gene: -; J gene: TRBJ2-7; V gene: TRBV28; clone size: few; CDR3 DNA: TGTGCCAGCAGTTTGGCGGCAGTTGCCTACGAGCAGTACTTC; CDR3 protein: CASSLAAVAYEQYF
D gene: TRBD1; J gene: TRBJ2-3; V gene: TRBV10-3; clone size: -; CDR3 DNA: TGTGCCATCAGCGACAGGGAAGATACGCAGTATTTT; CDR3 protein: CAISDREDTQYF
D gene: -; J gene: TRBJ1-2; V gene: TRBV6-5; clone size: -; CDR3 DNA: TGTGCCAGCAGTTACTCGAACCTCGGAGGAAACTATGGCTACACCTTC; CDR3 protein: CASSYSNLGGNYGYTF
D gene: TRBD1; J gene: TRBJ2-7; V gene: TRBV13; clone size: -; CDR3 DNA: TGTGCCAGCAGCCTACAGGGGCAAAAGAGGTACGAGCAGTACTTC; CDR3 protein: CASSLQGQKRYEQYF
D gene: TRBD1; J gene: TRBJ1-2; V gene: TRBV7-2; clone size: -; CDR3 DNA: TGTGCCAGCAGCCCAATGACAGGGGCTAACTATGGCTACACCTTC; CDR3 protein: CASSPMTGANYGYTF
D gene: TRBD1; J gene: TRBJ2-7; V gene: TRBV15; clone size: -; CDR3 DNA: TGTGCCACCAGCAGAGCTGGGACAGGGGTTTCCTACGAGCAGTACTTC; CDR3 protein: CATSRAGTGVSYEQYF
D gene: -; J gene: TRBJ2-7; V gene: TRBV11-2; clone size: -; CDR3 DNA: TGTGCCAGCAGCTTAGCTAGCTACGAGCAGTACTTC; CDR3 protein: CASSLASYEQYF
D gene: TRBD1; J gene: TRBJ2-2; V gene: TRBV5-8; clone size: -; CDR3 DNA: TGTGCCAGCAGCTTCGAGGACAGGGGTACCGGGGAGCTGTTTTTT; CDR3 protein: CASSFEDRGTGELFF
D gene: TRBD1; J gene: TRBJ2-2; V gene: TRBV29-1; clone size: -; CDR3 DNA: TGCAGCGTTGGGGGGACAGGGTCCTACGGGGAGCTGTTTTTT; CDR3 protein: CSVGGTGSYGELFF